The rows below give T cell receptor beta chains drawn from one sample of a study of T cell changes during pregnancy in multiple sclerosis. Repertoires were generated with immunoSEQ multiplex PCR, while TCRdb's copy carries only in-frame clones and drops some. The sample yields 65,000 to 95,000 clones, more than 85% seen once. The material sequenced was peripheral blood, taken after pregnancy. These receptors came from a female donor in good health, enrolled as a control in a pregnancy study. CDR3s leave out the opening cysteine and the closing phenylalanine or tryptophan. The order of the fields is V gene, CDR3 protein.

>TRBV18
ASSPGSPIAGSFTEAF
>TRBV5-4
ATQSASYSSYNEQF
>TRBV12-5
ASGLARGLGYT
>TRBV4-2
ASSHPGSYNQPQH
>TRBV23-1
ASSPGQGPLANYGYT
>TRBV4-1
ASSQALNGGNTIY
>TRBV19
ASTRAEGGRQLF
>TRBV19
ASSRGRGSPLNTEAF
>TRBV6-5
ASSSLSGTDYEQY
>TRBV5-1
ASSWPSGAQETQY
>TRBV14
ASSSVAGEQY
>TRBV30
AWSRGTPFNEQF
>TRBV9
ASSDRDRVNEQF
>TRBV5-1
ASSPPPQETQY
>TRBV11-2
ASSSTTGGPGEQY
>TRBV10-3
AISAGGGGSNQPQH
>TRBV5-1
ASSLRWIGGGGTQY
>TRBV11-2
ASSLYDGTYEQY
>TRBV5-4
ASSLYPVVNPYT
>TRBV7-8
ASSPRSFLPTDTQY
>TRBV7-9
ASSPGSEAF
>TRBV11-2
ASSPFSSYEQY
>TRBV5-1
ASSYGGTSGSTSTDTQY
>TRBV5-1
ASSSTDRTGNTIY
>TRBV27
ASSLGSRGFTDTQY
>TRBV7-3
ASSLGETGLRDGYT